By frequency in the sample, the clone carrying this T cell receptor beta chain is medium-sized. The CDR3 runs 13 residues. V was clipped by 7 bases and J by 1 base, with 10 bases between them. CDR1 is SNHLY, CDR2 FYNNEI, per germline. MiXCR, run by TCRdb on the PCR reads, gives a single entry per CDR3 protein. Of tens of thousands of distinct CDR3 sequences detected, around 49% appear once; the ten largest clones hold 14%. This record belongs to a study of CDR3 diversity in severe acne. Sequenced input: blood. V gene TRBV2 combines with J gene TRBJ2-5; D is perhaps TRBD1 (6 bases). The sequence was collected from a male donor in good health, without acne. The CDR3 sequence: CASNRQVQETQYF. The CDR3 DNA sequence: TGTGCCAGCAACCGACAGGTCCAAGAGACCCAGTACTTC.